The table lists the clone carrying this TCR beta chain with a count of one. The data were taken from a study of shared clonotypes between healthy human individuals. Overall study: The people who gave samples were a couple of women and three men aged 18 to 49.

Looked up from germline, CDR1 is SGHTA and CDR2 is FQGTGA. V shed 5 bases and J 5 bases; nucleotides not matched to a gene: 11. The CDR3 contains 19 residues. The study drew all its donors from Caucasian adults living in Nashville, Tennessee. Tens of millions of PBMCs were counted before genomic DNA extraction. Genomic DNA belonging to each subset was distributed in equal measure over several immunoSEQ plates. The data were produced by immunoSEQ multiplex PCR, yet TCRdb's version contains in-frame clones alone and is incomplete. This sample carries a few hundred thousand clones, 70% to 80% of them seen once, and the ten largest clones take around 12%.

Sequenced sample: PBMCs. The sequence derives from a woman between 40 and 50 years old in good health. Some clones in this sample may be carry-over from other donors' samples. V gene TRBV7-3 combines with J gene TRBJ2-2, with TRBD2 matching 16 bases. CDR3 sequence: CASSPGTSGRGVNTGELFF. The CDR3 DNA reads as TGTGCCAGCAGCCCCGGGACTAGCGGGAGGGGAGTTAATACCGGGGAGCTGTTTTTT.